This entry features one TCR beta chain sequence. Trimming took off 4 bases at V and 0 bases at J, with 7 bases between the two ends. The CDR3 is 14 residues long. Germline-derived CDR1 and CDR2 are GTSNPN and SVGIG (reference sequence). The sample belongs to a study of blood T cell repertoires in COVID-19. Overall study context: The United States, Italy and Spain provided the acute and convalescent COVID-19 samples. T cells, B-cell-depleted T cells, or PBMCs provided the cDNA or gDNA that served as material.

Repertoires were generated with immunoSEQ multiplex PCR, while TCRdb's copy carries only in-frame clones and drops some. The repertoire has over 85,000 clones, approximately 86% of them found once; the top ten carry 9.5% to 15%. J is TRBJ1-6 and V is TRBV30; the D is unclear. The origin of this receptor is a human donor in a cohort sampled during active COVID-19. The specimen was peripheral blood. The CDR3, as DNA: TGTGCCTGGACCAAGAGCTCCTATAATTCACCCCTCCACTTT. Protein: CAWTKSSYNSPLHF. The full variable domain, its missing parts supplied by reference TRBV30 and TRBJ1-6, is SQTIHQWPATLVQPVGSPLSLECTVEGTSNPNLYWYRQAAGRGLQLLFYSVGIGQISSEVPQNLSASRPQDRQFILSSKKLLLSDSGFYLCAWTKSSYNSPLHFGNGTRLTVT.